This TCR beta chain was found in a study of molecular identifiers for immune sequencing clone quantification. Study conclusions and caveats: It was shown that clones above 20 RNA copies held over 98% of effector molecules, but under 1% in naive cells.

Using its own MiXCR run on the PCR reads, TCRdb lists one record per CDR3 protein. The sample lists about 630,000 distinct CDR3 sequences; roughly 27% were seen once. This clonotype was counted at least ten times. Its antigen remains unidentified. This TCR was recovered from a human donor in good health. Some libraries in this study had Jurkat cell RNA spiked in. The sequenced sample consisted of naive CD8+ T cells from blood, with Jurkat cell RNA spiked in. Subset meaning: FACS-sorted CD8+CD4-CCR7+CD45RA+ naive T cells.

CDR3 in amino acids: CASSSGGEAFF. For the CDR3, the DNA is TGTGCCAGCAGCTCTGGAGGTGAAGCTTTCTTT. The chain employs TRBV7-9 and TRBJ1-1, with D unclear. V lost 4 bases, J lost 7 bases, and 7 bases lay in between. Germline V gene sequence: CDR1 SEHNR, CDR2 FQNEAQ (reference sequence). The CDR3 loop spans 11 amino acids.